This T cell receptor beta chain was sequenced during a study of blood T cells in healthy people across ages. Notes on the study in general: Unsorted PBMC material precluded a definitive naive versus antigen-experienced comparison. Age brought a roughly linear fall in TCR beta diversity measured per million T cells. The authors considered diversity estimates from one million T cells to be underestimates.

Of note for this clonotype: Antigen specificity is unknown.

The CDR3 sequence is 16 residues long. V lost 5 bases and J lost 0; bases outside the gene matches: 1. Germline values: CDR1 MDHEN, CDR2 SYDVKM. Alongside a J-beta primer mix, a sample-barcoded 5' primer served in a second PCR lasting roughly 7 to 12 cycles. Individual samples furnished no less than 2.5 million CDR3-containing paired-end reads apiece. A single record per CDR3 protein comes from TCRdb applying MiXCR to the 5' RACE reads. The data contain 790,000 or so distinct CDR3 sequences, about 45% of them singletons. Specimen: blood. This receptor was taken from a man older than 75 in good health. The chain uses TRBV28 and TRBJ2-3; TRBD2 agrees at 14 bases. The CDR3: CASSGTSGSSTDTQYF. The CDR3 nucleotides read TGTGCCAGCAGTGGGACTAGCGGGAGTAGCACAGATACGCAGTATTTT.